Sequencing of this T cell receptor beta chain was carried out in a study of cytomegalovirus exposure and HLA in healthy donors. Study-wide results and caveats: Most TCR sequences showed up rarely, but some public TCRs showed up in many donors. Further analysis was carried out later, and it showed several of the most significant clusters appearing linked to common viral pathogens.

A remark on this clone: No antigen is known for it.

Primers for the PCR totalled 60 Vbeta and 13 Jbeta. Clones were sequenced by immunoSEQ multiplex PCR, and TCRdb holds only the in-frame ones, with some missing. There are around 130,000 clones in the sample; approximately 84% occur only once, and about 1.5% lies in the top ten. The trim removed 5 bases at V and 5 bases at J, leaving 9 bases unmatched. CDR3 length equals 15 residues. The germline V gene encodes CDR1 MNHEY and CDR2 SVGAGI. J is TRBJ1-2 and V is TRBV6-5, with 9 bases that match TRBD1. Sequencing was carried out using PBMCs. The TCR originated in a woman younger than 35 in good health and CMV-seronegative. DNA of the CDR3: TGTGCCAGCAGTGTCTCCGGGACAGGGACTTATGGCTACACCTTC. Protein product: CASSVSGTGTYGYTF.